This T cell receptor beta chain was captured by sequencing in a study of T cells of healthy individuals (dated by TCRdb to 2016 to 2019). A word on this clonotype: Its antigen is unknown. No quality values exist for individual bases; no much larger clone is one base distant.

V is shortened by 4 bases, J by 1 base, and the region joining them spans 15 bases. The germline V gene specifies SGHRS as CDR1 and YFSETQ as CDR2. Measured from the cysteine to the phenylalanine, the CDR3 is 16 residues long. Of the read, only the CDR3 DNA is kept; its 48 bases are in frame from base 1. The method was 5' RACE. For sequencing, an Illumina MiSeq was employed. TCRdb ran its own pipeline on the public reads, namely fastp trimming at Q25 and MiXCR clone calling, and kept in-frame beta chains. Rows matching on CDR3 protein sequence are summarized as one entry with the most common DNA and genes. This sample comprises about 60,000 distinct CDR3 sequences, 15% to 20% of them detected only once. The ten largest clones add up to around 4.5% of the sample.

The receptor comes from a human donor in good health. The chain links TRBV5-1 with TRBJ2-1; D gene: possibly TRBD2, on 6 matching bases. CDR3 sequence: CASSRLGSGSYNEQFF. The nucleotides read TGCGCCAGCAGCAGACTAGGATCAGGGTCCTACAATGAGCAGTTCTTC.